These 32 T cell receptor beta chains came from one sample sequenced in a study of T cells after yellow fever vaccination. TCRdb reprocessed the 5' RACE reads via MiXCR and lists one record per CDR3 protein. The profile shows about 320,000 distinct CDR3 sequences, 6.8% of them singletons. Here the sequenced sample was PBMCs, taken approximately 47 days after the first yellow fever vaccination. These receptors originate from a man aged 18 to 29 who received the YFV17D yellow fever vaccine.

The CDR3 nucleotides read TGTGCCACCTCAGGGGGTCAGGAGCATTTT. It is translated as CATSGGQEHF. This chain connects TRBV6-1 to TRBJ1-5; 7 nucleotides align to TRBD1. Germline-derived CDR1 and CDR2 are MNHNS and SASEGT. Trimming took 10 bases from V and 14 from J; bases not matched to a gene: 8. CDR3 size: 10 residues.

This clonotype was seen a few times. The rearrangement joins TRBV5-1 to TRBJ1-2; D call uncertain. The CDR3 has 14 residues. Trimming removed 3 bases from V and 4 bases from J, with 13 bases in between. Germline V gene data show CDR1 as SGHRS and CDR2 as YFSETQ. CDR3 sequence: CASSSPRTLYGYTF. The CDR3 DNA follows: TGCGCCAGCAGCTCACCAAGAACGCTCTATGGCTACACCTTC.

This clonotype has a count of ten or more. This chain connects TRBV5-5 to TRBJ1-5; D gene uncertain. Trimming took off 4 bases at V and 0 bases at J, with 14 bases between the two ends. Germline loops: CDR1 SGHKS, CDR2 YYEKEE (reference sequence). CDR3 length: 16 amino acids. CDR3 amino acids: CASSLEDQVSNQPQHF. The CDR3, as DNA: TGTGCCAGCAGCCTTGAGGATCAGGTTAGCAATCAGCCCCAGCATTTT.

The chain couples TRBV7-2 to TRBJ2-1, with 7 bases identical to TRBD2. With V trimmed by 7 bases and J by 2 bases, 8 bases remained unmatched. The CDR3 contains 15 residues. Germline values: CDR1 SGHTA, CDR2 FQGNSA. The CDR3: CASIPIAGPYNEQFF. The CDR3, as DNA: TGTGCCAGCATCCCTATAGCGGGTCCCTACAATGAGCAGTTCTTC.

The CDR3 DNA reads TGTGCCAGCAGCCATGAAGGACAGATTACTTATGGCTACACCTTC. It translates to CASSHEGQITYGYTF. This chain connects TRBV4-2 to TRBJ1-2, with a possible D match to TRBD1 (6 bases). CDR3 length: 15 residues. The germline V gene has CDR1 LGHNA and CDR2 YNFKEQ. The germline V and J ends were trimmed by 3 bases and 5 bases, with 16 bases remaining between them.

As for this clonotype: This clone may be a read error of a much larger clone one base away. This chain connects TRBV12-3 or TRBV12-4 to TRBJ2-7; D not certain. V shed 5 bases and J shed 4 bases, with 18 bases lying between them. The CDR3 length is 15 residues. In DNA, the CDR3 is TGTGCCAGCAGTCCCATCCATATGACCGCTTACGAGCAGTACTTC. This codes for CASSPIHMTAYEQYF.

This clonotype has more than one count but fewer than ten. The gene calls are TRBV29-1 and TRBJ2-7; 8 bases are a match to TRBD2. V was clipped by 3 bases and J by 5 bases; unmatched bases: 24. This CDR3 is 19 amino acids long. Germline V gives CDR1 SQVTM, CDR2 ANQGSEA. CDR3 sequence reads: CSVEYVSGITSGGPHEQYF. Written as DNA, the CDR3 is TGCAGCGTTGAGTATGTTTCGGGGATTACTAGCGGAGGACCCCACGAGCAGTACTTC.

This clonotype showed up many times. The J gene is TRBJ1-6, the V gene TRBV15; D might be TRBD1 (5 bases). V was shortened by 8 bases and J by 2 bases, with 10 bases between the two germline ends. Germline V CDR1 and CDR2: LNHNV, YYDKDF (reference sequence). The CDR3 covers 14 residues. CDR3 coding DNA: TGTGCCACCGGGGGGGTCACCTATAATTCACCCCTCCACTTT. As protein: CATGGVTYNSPLHF.

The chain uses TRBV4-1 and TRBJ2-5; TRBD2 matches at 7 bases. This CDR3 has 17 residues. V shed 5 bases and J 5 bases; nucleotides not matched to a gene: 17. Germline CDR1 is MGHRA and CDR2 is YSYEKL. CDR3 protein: CASSSNHGGAGRETQYF. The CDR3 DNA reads TGCGCCAGCAGCTCAAACCACGGCGGGGCCGGGAGGGAGACCCAGTACTTC.

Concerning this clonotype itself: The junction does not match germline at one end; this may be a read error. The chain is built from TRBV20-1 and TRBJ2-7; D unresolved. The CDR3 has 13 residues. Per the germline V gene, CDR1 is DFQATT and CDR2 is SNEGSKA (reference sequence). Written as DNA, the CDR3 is TGCAGTGCTAGAGATGAGAGGTTCTACGAGCAGTGCTTC. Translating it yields CSARDERFYEQCF.

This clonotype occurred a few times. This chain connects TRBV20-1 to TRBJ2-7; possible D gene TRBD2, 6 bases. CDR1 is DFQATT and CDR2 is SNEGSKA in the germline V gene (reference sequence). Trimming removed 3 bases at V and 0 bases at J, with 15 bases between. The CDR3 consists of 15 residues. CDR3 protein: CSARPLLANSYEQYF. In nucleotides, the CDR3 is TGCAGTGCTAGGCCCTTACTAGCTAACTCCTACGAGCAGTACTTC.

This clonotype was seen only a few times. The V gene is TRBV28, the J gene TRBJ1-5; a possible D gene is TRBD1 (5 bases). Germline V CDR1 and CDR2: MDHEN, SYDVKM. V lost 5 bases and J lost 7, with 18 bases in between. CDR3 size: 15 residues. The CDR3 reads CASSAAGSAHQPQHF. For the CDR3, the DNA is TGTGCCAGCAGTGCCGCAGGGTCAGCCCACCAGCCCCAGCATTTT.

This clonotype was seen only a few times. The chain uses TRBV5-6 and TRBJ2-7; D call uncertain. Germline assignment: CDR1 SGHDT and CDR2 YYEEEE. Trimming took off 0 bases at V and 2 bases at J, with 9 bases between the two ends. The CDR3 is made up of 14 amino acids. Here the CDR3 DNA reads TGTGCCAGCAGCTTGGTGTGGGGAACCTACGAGCAGTACGTC. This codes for CASSLVWGTYEQYV.

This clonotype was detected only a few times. The CDR3 region has the DNA TGTGCCAGCAGCTCCCCCCAGGGACTAGCGGCCACAGATACGCAGTATTTT. Its translation is CASSSPQGLAATDTQYF. The gene calls are TRBV28 and TRBJ2-3, with 11 positions matching TRBD2. Germline CDR1 MDHEN, CDR2 SYDVKM. The CDR3 is made up of 17 amino acids. The V gene end was trimmed by 6 bases and the J gene end by 2 bases; junction bases not matched to a gene: 10.

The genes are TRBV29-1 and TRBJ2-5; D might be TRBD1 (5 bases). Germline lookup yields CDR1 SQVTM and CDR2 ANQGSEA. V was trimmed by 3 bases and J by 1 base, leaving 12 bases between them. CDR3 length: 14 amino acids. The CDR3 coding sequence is TGCAGCGTTGAGCCTTTAGACAGCCAAGAGACCCAGTACTTC. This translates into CSVEPLDSQETQYF.

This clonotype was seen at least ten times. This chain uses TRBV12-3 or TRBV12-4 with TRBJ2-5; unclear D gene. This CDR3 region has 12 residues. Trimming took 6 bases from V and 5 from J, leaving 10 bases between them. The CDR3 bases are TGTGCCAGCAGCTCCCCAGTGGAGACCCAGTACTTC. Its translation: CASSSPVETQYF.

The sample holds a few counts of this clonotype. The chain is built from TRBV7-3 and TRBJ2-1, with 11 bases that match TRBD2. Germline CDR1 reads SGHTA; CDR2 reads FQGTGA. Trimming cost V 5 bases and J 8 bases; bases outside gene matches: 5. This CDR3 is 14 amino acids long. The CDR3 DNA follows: TGTGCCAGCAGCCCGGGACTAGCGGTCGATGAGCAGTTCTTC. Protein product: CASSPGLAVDEQFF.

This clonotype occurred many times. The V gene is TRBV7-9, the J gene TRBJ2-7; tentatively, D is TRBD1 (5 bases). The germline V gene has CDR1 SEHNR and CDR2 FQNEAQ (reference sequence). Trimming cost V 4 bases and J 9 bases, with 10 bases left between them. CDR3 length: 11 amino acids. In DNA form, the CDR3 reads TGTGCCAGCAGCTCAGGGTTCGGGCAGTACGTC. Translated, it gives CASSSGFGQYV.

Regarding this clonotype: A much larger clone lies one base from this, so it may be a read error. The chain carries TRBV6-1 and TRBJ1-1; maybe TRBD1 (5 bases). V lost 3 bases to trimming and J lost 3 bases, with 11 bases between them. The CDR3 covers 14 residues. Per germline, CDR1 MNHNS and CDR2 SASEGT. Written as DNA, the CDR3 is TGTGCCAGCAGTGACCGGCGGGGGGACACTGAAGCTTTCTTT. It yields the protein CASSDRRGDTEAFF.

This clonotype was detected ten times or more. CDR3 sequence: CASSQGRADTQYF. CDR3 sequence (DNA): TGTGCCAGCAGCCAAGGCCGGGCAGATACGCAGTATTTT. V gene TRBV4-2 combines with J gene TRBJ2-3; D gene unclear. V was pared by 1 base and J by 4 bases, with 6 bases between. This CDR3 contains 13 residues. Germline assignment: CDR1 LGHNA and CDR2 YNFKEQ.

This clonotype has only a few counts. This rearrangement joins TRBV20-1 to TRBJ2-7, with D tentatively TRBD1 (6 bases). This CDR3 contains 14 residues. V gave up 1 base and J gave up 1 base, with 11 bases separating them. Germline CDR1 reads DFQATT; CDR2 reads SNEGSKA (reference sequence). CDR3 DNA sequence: TGCAGTGCTAGAGCGCCAGGGGAGTCCTACGAGCAGTACGTC. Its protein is CSARAPGESYEQYV.

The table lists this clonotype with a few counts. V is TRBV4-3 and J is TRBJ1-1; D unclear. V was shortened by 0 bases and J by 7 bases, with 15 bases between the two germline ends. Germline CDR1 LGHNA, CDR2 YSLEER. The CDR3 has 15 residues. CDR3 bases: TGCGCCAGCAGCCAAGATGTCTGGGTCAACCTTGAAGCTTTCTTT. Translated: CASSQDVWVNLEAFF.

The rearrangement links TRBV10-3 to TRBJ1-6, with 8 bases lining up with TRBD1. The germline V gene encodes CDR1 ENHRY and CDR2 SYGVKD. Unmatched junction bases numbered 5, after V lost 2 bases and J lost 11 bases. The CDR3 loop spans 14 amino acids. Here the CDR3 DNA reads TGTGCCATCAGTGAGGGACAGGGAAGGCCACCCCTCCACTTT. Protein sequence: CAISEGQGRPPLHF.

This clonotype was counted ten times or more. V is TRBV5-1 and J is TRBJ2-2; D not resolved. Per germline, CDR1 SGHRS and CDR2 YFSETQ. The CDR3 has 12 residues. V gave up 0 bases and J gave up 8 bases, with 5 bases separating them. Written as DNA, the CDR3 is TGCGCCAGCAGCTTGGAATGGGGGGAGCTGTTTTTT. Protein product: CASSLEWGELFF.

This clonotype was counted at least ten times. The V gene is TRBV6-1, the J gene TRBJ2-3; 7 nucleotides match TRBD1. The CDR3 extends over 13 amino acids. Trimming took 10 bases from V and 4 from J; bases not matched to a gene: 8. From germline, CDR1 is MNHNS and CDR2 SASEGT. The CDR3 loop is CATGRDSADTQYF. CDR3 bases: TGTGCCACCGGAAGGGACAGCGCAGATACGCAGTATTTT.

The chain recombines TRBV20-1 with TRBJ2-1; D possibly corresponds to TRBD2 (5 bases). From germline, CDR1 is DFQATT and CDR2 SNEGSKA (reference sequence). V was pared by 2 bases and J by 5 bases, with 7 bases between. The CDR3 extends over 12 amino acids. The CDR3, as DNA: TGCAGTGCTAGAAGCGGCCACAATGAGCAGTTCTTC. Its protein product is CSARSGHNEQFF.

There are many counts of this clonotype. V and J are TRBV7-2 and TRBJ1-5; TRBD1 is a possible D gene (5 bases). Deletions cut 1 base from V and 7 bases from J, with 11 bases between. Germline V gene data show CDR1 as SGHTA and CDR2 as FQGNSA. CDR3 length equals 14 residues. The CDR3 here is CASSLDPQGQPQHF. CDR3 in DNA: TGTGCCAGCAGCTTAGATCCCCAGGGACAGCCCCAGCATTTT.

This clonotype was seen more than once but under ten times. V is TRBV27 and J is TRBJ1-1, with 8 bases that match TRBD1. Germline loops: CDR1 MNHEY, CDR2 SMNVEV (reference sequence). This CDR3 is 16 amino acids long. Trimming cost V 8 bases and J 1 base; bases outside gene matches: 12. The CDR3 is CASGLVQGGGNTEAFF. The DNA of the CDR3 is TGTGCCAGCGGCCTGGTACAGGGGGGTGGGAACACTGAAGCTTTCTTT.

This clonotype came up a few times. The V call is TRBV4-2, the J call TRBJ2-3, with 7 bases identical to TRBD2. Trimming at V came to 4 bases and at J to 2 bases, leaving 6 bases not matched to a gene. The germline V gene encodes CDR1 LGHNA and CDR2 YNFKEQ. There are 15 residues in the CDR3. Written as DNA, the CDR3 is TGTGCCAGCAGCCCCTTGGCGGGGGACACAGATACGCAGTATTTT. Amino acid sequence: CASSPLAGDTDTQYF.

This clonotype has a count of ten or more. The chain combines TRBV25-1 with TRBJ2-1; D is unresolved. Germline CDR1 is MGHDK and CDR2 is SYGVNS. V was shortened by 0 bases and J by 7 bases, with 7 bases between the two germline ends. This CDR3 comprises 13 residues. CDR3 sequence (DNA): TGTGCCAGCAGTGAATATGGCCCGAATGAGCAGTTCTTC. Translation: CASSEYGPNEQFF.

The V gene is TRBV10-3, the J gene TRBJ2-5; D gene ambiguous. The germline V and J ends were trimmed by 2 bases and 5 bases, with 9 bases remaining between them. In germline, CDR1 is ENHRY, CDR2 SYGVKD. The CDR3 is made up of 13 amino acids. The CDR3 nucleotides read TGTGCCATCAGTGAGGAAGGGATGGAGACCCAGTACTTC. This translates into CAISEEGMETQYF.

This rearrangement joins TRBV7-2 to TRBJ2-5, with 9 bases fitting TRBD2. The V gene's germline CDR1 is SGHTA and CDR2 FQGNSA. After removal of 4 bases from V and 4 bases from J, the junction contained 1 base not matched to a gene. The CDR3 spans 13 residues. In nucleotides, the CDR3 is TGTGCCAGCAGCTGGCGGGGGGGAGAGACCCAGTACTTC. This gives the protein CASSWRGGETQYF. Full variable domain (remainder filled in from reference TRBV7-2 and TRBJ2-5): GAGVSQSPSNKVTEKGKDVELRCDPISGHTALYWYRQSLGQGLEFLIYFQGNSAPDKSGLPSDRFSAERTGGSVSTLTIQRTQQEDSAVYLCASSWRGGETQYFGPGTRLLVL.